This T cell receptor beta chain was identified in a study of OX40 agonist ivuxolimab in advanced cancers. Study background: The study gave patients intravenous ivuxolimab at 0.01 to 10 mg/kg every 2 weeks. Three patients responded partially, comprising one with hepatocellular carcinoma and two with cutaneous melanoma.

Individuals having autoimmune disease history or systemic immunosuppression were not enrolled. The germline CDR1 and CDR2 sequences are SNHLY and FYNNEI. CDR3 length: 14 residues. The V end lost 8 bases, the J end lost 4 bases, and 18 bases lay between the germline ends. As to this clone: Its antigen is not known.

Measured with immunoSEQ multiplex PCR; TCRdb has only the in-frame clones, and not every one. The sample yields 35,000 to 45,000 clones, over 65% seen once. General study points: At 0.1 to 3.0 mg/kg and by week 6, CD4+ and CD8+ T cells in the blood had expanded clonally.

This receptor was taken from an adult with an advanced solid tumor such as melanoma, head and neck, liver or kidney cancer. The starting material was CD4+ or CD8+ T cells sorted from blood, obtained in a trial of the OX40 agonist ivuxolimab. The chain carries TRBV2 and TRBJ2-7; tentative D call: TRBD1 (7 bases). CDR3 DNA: TGTGCCAGCTCCAGGGGGGACAGACTATACGAGCAGTACTTC. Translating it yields CASSRGDRLYEQYF.